The 20 T cell receptor beta chains listed next were all sequenced from one sample in a study of T-cell reconstitution after alpha-beta-depleted transplantation in children. For TCRbeta, the library was prepared with unique molecular identifiers. TCRdb recomputed calls from the PCR reads with MiXCR, one row per CDR3 protein. Of approximately 340,000 distinct CDR3 sequences in the sample, under 13% are singletons; the top ten hold more than 2%. The input for sequencing was PBMCs from the stem cell graft donor, taken from the stem cell graft. The receptors shown here come from a human donor who donated a stem cell graft to a child with acute lymphoblastic leukemia.

This clonotype was seen a handful of times. The chain joins TRBV6-1 to TRBJ2-3, with 9 bases that match TRBD2. CDR3 length: 14 amino acids. V lost 5 bases and J lost 8; bases outside the gene matches: 8. Germline assignment: CDR1 MNHNS and CDR2 SASEGT. The CDR3 loop reads CASSPGLAPATQYF. The CDR3 region has the DNA TGTGCCAGCAGTCCGGGACTAGCACCTGCTACGCAGTATTTT.

This clonotype was counted many times. V is TRBV7-3 and J is TRBJ2-1; 8 nucleotides match TRBD2. Germline CDR1 reads SGHTA; CDR2 reads FQGTGA. Trimming removed 4 bases from V and 7 bases from J; junction bases left unmatched: 9. The CDR3 totals 15 residues. The CDR3 DNA reads TGTGCCAGCAGCTCGAGCGGGAGTTTTAGGAATGAGCAGTTCTTC. Amino acids: CASSSSGSFRNEQFF.

A note on this clonotype: One end of the junction does not line up with germline, which may come from a read error. The CDR3 loop reads CASRMGGFSGANGLTF. The CDR3 DNA follows: TGTGCCAGCAGGATGGGCGGATTCTCTGGGGCCAACGGCCTGACTTTC. The chain has TRBV25-1 and TRBJ2-6, with a weak D call TRBD1 (5 bases). CDR1 and CDR2 (germline): MGHDK, SYGVNS. The CDR3 is 16 amino acids.

This clonotype was found many times. The CDR3 DNA reads as TGTGCCAGCTCCCTCTTAGACAAGTCCTACGAGCAGTACTTC. Translation gives CASSLLDKSYEQYF. V usage is TRBV18 and J usage is TRBJ2-7, with D hard to call. Trimming stripped 6 bases from V and 1 base from J, with 13 bases between. CDR1 KGHSH and CDR2 LQKENI come from the germline V gene. The CDR3 is made up of 14 amino acids.

This clonotype was recorded at least ten times. The CDR3 DNA reads TGCGCCAGCAGCTTGAGGCTCGGAGAGTTCTACGAGCAGTACTTC. Translating it yields CASSLRLGEFYEQYF. The chain recombines TRBV5-1 with TRBJ2-7; D is unclear. With 1 base removed from V and 3 bases from J, the gap between germline ends came to 14 bases. The CDR3 extends over 15 amino acids. Germline lookup yields CDR1 SGHRS and CDR2 YFSETQ.

This clonotype was found a few times. V gene TRBV7-6 combines with J gene TRBJ2-1; 9 bases align to TRBD2. Germline assignment: CDR1 SGHVS and CDR2 FNYEAQ. After removal of 5 bases from V and 6 bases from J, the junction contained 5 bases not matched to a gene. The CDR3 covers 14 residues. DNA of the CDR3: TGTGCCAGCAGCGGTCTAGCGGGATTCAATGAGCAGTTCTTC. Its protein product is CASSGLAGFNEQFF.

In this sample, this clonotype turned up a few times. V is TRBV5-1 and J is TRBJ2-2, with D unclear. In germline, CDR1 is SGHRS, CDR2 YFSETQ. This CDR3 has 15 residues. The V end was cut by 2 bases, the J end by 6 bases, with 14 bases between. CDR3: CASSFGVFGPGELFF. Here the CDR3 DNA reads TGCGCCAGCAGCTTTGGGGTTTTCGGCCCCGGGGAGCTGTTTTTT.

This chain links TRBV6-4 with TRBJ2-1, with D perhaps assigned TRBD1 or TRBD2 (5 bases each). Germline assignment: CDR1 MRHNA and CDR2 SNTAGT. Trimming shortened V by 2 bases and J by 2 bases, and 10 bases separated the two germline ends. This CDR3 is 15 amino acids long. The DNA for the CDR3 is TGTGCCAGCAGTGACGGGACGGGCCCCTACAATGAGCAGTTCTTC. It translates to CASSDGTGPYNEQFF.

The rearrangement joins TRBV12-3 or TRBV12-4 to TRBJ2-7, with TRBD1 matching 10 bases. V shed 2 bases, J shed 6 bases, and the junction held 7 bases outside the gene matches. The CDR3 length is 15 residues. The CDR3 loop reads CASSLRGTGEGEQYF. CDR3 DNA: TGTGCCAGCAGTTTACGAGGGACAGGGGAAGGCGAGCAGTACTTC.

This clonotype was detected a few times. V usage is TRBV7-9 and J usage is TRBJ1-4, with a possible D match to TRBD1 (5 bases). This CDR3 is 13 amino acids long. From germline, CDR1 is SEHNR and CDR2 FQNEAQ (reference sequence). V dropped 4 bases and J dropped 7 bases, with 10 bases sitting between them. For the CDR3, the DNA is TGTGCCAGCAGCTCCAGGGTCGGTGAAAAACTGTTTTTT. Translated: CASSSRVGEKLFF.

This clonotype has more than one count but fewer than ten. The chain has TRBV12-3 or TRBV12-4 and TRBJ1-4; D perhaps matches TRBD1 (5 bases). The CDR3 length is 14 residues. Trimming left V 6 bases short and J 7 bases short, with 15 bases between. The CDR3 is CASSPLGGVEKLFF. CDR3 DNA: TGTGCCAGCAGCCCCCTTGGAGGGGTTGAAAAACTGTTTTTT.

This clonotype came up a few times. V gene TRBV15 combines with J gene TRBJ2-7; 8 bases are shared with TRBD1. CDR3 length: 16 residues. Germline V lookup: CDR1 LNHNV, CDR2 YYDKDF (reference sequence). The J segment lost 3 bases and the V segment lost 3 bases, leaving 10 bases of the junction unmatched. This chain's CDR3 is CATSSLGGRGRYEQYF. CDR3 nucleotide sequence: TGTGCCACCAGCAGCCTTGGGGGCAGGGGGCGCTACGAGCAGTACTTC.

This clonotype was detected ten times or more. V and J are TRBV20-1 and TRBJ2-5; possibly TRBD2 for D (6 bases). With 3 bases removed from V and 1 base from J, the gap between germline ends came to 15 bases. The germline V gene encodes CDR1 DFQATT and CDR2 SNEGSKA (reference sequence). The CDR3 has 15 amino acids. The CDR3 nucleotides read TGCAGTGCTAGCCAAGGGACTGTGCGCCAAGAGACCCAGTACTTC. Translated: CSASQGTVRQETQYF.

The chain carries TRBV6-1 and TRBJ2-2, with 12 bases aligning to TRBD2. V trimming: 6 bases; J trimming: 7 bases; junction bases outside the gene matches: 18. Germline V lookup: CDR1 MNHNS, CDR2 SASEGT. CDR3 length: 19 residues. The CDR3 sequence is CASSHTSGRTTGVNGELFF. The CDR3 DNA follows: TGTGCCAGCAGCCATACTAGCGGGAGGACAACAGGGGTGAACGGGGAGCTGTTTTTT.

V is TRBV3-1 and J is TRBJ2-7, with TRBD1 matching 8 bases. After removal of 4 bases from V and 2 bases from J, the junction contained 16 bases not matched to a gene. The germline V gene encodes CDR1 LGHDT and CDR2 YNNKEL (reference sequence). This CDR3 spans 18 amino acids. The CDR3 nucleotides are TGTGCCAGCAGCCCAGGGGGCCCGAGACTACACCTTCCCTACGAGCAGTACTTC. It specifies CASSPGGPRLHLPYEQYF.

This clonotype was counted a few times. The chain recombines TRBV7-2 with TRBJ1-2, with D unresolved. The CDR3 runs 12 residues. The germline V gene encodes CDR1 SGHTA and CDR2 FQGNSA. V lost 1 base to trimming and J lost 8 bases, with 8 bases between them. CDR3 protein: CASSLEVGGYTF. CDR3 DNA: TGTGCCAGCAGCTTAGAGGTTGGAGGCTACACCTTC.

This chain uses TRBV9 with TRBJ1-4, with a weak D call TRBD1 (6 bases). Trimming left V 3 bases short and J 2 bases short, with 14 bases between. Germline loops: CDR1 SGDLS, CDR2 YYNGEE. The CDR3 totals 16 residues. The CDR3, as DNA: TGTGCCAGCAGCGCTACAGGGTCTGCGACTAATGAAAAACTGTTTTTT. Translation: CASSATGSATNEKLFF.

This clonotype turned up a few times. The rearrangement joins TRBV20-1 to TRBJ2-2; maybe TRBD2 (5 bases). V was clipped by 2 bases and J by 5 bases, with 12 bases between them. CDR1 and CDR2 from the germline V gene are DFQATT and SNEGSKA (reference sequence). The CDR3 spans 14 residues. Here the CDR3 reads CSARILVSTGELFF. The CDR3 DNA reads as TGCAGTGCTAGAATACTAGTATCTACCGGGGAGCTGTTTTTT.

This clonotype was detected only a few times. The chain employs TRBV4-2 and TRBJ2-1; the D gene is possibly TRBD2 (5 bases). Trimming took 4 bases from V and 10 from J, leaving 26 bases between them. Per the germline V gene, CDR1 is LGHNA and CDR2 is YNFKEQ. CDR3 length: 17 amino acids. CDR3 in amino acids: CASSPMPGPSGLSEQFF. The CDR3 region has the DNA TGTGCCAGCAGCCCCATGCCGGGTCCCTCGGGGTTGAGCGAGCAGTTCTTC.

This chain connects TRBV7-2 to TRBJ1-2, with TRBD1 as a possible D gene (6 bases). The CDR3 spans 12 residues. Germline V gene sequence: CDR1 SGHTA, CDR2 FQGNSA. Trimming cost V 4 bases and J 6 bases, with 9 bases left between them. The CDR3 sequence is CASSSHRDGYTF. The CDR3 DNA follows: TGTGCCAGCAGCTCCCACAGGGATGGCTACACCTTC.